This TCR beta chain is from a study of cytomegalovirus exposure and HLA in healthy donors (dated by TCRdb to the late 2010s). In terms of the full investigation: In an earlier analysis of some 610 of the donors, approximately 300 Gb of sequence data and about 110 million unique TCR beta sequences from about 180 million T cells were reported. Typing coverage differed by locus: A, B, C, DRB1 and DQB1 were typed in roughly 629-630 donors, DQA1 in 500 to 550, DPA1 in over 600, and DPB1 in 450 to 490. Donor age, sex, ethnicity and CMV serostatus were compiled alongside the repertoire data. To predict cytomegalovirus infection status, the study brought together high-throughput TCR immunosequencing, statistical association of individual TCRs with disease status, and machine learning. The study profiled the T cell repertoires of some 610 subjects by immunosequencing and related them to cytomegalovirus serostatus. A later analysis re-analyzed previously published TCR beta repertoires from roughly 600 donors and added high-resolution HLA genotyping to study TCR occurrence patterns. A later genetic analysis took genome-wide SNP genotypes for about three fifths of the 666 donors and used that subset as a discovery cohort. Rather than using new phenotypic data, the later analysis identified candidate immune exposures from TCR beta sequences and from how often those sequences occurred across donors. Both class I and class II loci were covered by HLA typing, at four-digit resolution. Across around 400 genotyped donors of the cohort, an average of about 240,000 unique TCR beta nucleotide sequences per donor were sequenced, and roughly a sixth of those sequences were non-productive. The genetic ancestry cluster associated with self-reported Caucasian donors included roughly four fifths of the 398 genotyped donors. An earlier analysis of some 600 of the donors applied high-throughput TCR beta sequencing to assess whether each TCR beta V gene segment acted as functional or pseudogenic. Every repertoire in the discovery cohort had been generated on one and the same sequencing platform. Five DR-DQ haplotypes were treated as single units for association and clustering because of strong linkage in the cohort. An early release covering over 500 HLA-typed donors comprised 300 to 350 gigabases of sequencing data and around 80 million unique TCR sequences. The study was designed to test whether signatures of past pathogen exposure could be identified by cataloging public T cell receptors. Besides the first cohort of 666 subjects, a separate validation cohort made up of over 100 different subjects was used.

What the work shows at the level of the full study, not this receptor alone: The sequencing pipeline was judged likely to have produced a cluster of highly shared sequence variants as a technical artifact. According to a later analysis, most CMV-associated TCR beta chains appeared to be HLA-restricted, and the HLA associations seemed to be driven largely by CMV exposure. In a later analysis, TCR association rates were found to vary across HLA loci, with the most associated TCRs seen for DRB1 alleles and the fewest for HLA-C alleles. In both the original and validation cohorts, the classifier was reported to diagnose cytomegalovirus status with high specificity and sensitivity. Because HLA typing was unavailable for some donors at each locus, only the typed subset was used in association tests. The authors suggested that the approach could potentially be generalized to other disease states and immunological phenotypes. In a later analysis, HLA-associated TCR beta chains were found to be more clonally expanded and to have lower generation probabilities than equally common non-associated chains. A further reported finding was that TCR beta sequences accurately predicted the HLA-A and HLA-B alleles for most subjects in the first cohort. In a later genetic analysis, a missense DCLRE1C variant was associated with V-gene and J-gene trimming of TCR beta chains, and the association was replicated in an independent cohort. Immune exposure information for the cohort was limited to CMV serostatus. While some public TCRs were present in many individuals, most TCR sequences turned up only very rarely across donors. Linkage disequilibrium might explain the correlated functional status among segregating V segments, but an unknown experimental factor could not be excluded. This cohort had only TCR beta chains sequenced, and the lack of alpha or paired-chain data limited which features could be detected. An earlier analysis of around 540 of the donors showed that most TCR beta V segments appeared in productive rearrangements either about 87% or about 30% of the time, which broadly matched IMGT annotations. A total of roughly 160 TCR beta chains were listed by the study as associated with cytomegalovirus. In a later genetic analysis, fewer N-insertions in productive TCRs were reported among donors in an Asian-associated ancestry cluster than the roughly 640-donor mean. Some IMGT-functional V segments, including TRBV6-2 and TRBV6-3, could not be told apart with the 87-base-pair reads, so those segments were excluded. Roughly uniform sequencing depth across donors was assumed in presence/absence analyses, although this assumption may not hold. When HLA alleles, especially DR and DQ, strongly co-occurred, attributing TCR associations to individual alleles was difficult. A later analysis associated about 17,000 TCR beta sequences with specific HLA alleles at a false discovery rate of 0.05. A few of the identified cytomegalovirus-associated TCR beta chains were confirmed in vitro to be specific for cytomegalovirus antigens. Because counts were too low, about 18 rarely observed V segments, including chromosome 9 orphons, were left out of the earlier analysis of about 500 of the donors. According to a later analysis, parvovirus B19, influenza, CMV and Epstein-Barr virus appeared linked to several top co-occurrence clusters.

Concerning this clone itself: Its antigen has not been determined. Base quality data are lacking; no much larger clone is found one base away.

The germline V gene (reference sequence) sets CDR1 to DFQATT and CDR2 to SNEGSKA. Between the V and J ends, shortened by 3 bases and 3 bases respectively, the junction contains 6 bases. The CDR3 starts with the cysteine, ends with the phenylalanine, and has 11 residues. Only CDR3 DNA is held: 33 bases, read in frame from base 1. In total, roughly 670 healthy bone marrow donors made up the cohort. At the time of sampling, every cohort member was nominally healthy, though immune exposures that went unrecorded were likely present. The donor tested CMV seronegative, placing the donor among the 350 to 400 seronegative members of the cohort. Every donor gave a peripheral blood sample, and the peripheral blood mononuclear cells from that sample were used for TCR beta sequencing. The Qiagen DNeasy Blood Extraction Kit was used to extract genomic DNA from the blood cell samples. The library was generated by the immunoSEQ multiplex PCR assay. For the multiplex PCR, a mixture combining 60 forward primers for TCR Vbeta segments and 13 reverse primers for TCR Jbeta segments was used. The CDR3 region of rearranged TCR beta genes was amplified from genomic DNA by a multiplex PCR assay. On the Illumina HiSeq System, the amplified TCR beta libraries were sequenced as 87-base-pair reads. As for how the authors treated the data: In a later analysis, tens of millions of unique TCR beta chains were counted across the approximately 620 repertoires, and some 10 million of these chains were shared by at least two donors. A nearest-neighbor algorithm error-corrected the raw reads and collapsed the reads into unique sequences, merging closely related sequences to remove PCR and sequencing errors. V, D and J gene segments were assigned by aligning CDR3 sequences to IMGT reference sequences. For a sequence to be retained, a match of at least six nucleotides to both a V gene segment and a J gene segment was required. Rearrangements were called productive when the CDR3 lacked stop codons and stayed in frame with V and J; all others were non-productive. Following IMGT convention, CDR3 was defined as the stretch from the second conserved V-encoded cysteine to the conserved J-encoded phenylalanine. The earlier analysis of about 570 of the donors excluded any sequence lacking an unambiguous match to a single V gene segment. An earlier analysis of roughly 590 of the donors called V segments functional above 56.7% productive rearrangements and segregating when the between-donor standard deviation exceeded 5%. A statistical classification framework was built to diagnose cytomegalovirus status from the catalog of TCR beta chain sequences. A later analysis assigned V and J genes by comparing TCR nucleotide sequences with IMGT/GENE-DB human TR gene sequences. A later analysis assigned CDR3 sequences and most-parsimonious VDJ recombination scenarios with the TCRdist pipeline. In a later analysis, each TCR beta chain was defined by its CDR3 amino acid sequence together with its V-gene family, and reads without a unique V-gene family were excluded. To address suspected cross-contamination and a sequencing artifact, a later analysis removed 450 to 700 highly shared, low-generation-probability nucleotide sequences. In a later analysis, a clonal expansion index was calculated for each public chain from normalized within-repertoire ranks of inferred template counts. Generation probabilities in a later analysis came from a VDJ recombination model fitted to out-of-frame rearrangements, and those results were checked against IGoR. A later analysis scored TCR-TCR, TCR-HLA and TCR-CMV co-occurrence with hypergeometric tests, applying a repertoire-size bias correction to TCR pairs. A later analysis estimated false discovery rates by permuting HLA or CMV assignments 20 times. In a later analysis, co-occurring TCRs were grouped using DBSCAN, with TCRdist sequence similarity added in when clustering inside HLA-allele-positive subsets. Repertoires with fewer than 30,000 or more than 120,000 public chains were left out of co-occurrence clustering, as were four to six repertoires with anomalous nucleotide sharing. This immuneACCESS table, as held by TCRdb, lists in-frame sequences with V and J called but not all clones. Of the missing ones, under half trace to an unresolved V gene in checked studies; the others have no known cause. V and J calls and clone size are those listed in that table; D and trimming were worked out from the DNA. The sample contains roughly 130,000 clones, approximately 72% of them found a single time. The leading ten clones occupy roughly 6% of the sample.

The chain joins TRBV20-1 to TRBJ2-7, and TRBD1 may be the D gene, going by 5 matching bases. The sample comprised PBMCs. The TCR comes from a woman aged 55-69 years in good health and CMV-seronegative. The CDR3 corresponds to CSASRDYEQYF. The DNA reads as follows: TGCAGTGCTAGCAGGGACTACGAGCAGTACTTC.